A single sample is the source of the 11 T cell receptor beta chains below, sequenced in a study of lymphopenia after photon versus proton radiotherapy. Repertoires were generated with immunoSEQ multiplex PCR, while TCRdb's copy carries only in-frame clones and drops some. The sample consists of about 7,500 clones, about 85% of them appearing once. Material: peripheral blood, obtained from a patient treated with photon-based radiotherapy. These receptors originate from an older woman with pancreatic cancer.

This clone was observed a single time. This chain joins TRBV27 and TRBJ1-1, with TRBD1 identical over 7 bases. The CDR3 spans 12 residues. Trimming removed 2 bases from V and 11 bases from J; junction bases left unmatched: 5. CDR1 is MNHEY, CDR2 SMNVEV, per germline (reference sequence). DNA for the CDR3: TGTGCCAGCAGTTTACAGGGGGGGCATGCTTTCTTT. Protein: CASSLQGGHAFF.

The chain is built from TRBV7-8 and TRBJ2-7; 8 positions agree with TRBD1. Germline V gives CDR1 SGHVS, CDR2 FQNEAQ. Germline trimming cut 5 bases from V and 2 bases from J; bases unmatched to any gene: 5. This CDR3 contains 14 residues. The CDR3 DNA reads TGTGCCAGCAGCCCCACGGACAGGGCCTACGAGCAGTACTTC. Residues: CASSPTDRAYEQYF.

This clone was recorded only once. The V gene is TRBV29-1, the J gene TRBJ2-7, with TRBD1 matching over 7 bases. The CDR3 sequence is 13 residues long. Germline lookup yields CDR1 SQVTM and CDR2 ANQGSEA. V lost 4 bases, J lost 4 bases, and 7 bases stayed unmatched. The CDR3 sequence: CSVAPGQRYEQYF. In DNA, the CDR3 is TGCAGCGTTGCCCCGGGACAGCGGTACGAGCAGTACTTC.

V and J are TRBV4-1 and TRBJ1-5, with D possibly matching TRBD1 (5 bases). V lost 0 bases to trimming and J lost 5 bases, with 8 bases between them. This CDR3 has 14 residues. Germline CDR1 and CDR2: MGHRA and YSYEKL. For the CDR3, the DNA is TGCGCCAGCAGCCAAGATAGGGGCTATCAGCCCCAGCATTTT. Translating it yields CASSQDRGYQPQHF.

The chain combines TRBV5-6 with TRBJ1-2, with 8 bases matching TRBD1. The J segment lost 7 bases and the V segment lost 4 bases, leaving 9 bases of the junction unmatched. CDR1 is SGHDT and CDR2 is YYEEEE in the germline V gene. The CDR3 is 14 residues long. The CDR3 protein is CASSPPGQGRGYTF. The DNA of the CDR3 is TGTGCCAGCAGCCCGCCCGGACAGGGACGTGGCTACACCTTC.

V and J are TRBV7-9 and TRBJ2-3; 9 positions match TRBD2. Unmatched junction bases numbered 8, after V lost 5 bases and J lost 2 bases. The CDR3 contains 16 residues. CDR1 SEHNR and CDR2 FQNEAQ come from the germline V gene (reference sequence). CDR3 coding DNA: TGTGCCAGCAGCCGGGGGACTAGCTACCCCACAGATACGCAGTATTTT. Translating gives CASSRGTSYPTDTQYF.

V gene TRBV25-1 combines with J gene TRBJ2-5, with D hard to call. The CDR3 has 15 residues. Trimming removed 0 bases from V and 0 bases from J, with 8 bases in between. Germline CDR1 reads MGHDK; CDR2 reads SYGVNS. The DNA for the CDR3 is TGTGCCAGCAGTGAATATCGGCTATACCAAGAGACCCAGTACTTC. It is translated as CASSEYRLYQETQYF.

The CDR3 DNA follows: TGCAGCGTTACACAGGGATCCTTTAATGAAAAACTGTTTTTT. Amino acids: CSVTQGSFNEKLFF. V usage is TRBV29-1 and J usage is TRBJ1-4; tentatively, D is TRBD1 (6 bases). The CDR3 is 14 amino acids. From germline, CDR1 is SQVTM and CDR2 ANQGSEA. V lost 5 bases and J 4 bases, leaving 14 bases between the germline ends.

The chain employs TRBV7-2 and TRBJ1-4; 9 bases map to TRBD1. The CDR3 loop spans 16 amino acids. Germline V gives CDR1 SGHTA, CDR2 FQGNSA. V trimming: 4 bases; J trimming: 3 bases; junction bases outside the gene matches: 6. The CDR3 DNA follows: TGTGCCAGCAGCTCACAGGGGGCGCTATCTAATGAAAAACTGTTTTTT. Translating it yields CASSSQGALSNEKLFF.

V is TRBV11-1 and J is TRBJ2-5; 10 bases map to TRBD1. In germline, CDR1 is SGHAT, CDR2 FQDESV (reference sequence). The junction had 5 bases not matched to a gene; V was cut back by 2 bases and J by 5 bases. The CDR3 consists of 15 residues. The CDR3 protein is CASSLSGTGVETQYF. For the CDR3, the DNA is TGTGCCAGCAGCTTATCCGGGACAGGGGTGGAGACCCAGTACTTC.

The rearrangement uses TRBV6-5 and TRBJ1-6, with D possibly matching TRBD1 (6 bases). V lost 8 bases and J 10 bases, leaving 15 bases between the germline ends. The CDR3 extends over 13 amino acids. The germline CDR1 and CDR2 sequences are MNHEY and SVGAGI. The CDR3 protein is CASGWGQGSPLHF. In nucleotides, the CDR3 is TGTGCCAGCGGGTGGGGGCAGGGATCACCCCTCCACTTT.